Presented here are 7 T cell receptor beta chains from one specimen sequenced in a study of PD-1 blockade in classical Hodgkin lymphoma. Clones were read by immunoSEQ multiplex PCR, and TCRdb kept only the in-frame ones, dropping some. The sample carries tens of thousands of clones, 60% to 80% recorded once. Every patient was affected by relapse after autologous stem cell transplantation, while exposure to brentuximab vedotin was not uniform. This sample comprised peripheral blood mononuclear cells (PBMCs), obtained before the second cycle of nivolumab. These receptors were obtained from a human donor with classical Hodgkin lymphoma.

This clone was detected only a few times. The chain recombines TRBV28 with TRBJ2-3; 8 positions match TRBD1. Trimming took 3 bases from V and 5 from J; bases not matched to a gene: 4. The CDR3 runs to 14 residues. Germline CDR1 MDHEN, CDR2 SYDVKM. This CDR3 is CASSLLQGGDTQYF. CDR3 in DNA: TGTGCCAGCAGTTTGTTACAGGGGGGAGATACGCAGTATTTT.

This rearrangement joins TRBV16 to TRBJ1-2; 7 bases match TRBD1. CDR1 and CDR2 from the germline V gene are KGHSY and FQNENV. The junction had 3 bases not matched to a gene; V was cut back by 4 bases and J by 4 bases. CDR3 length: 13 residues. CDR3 in amino acids: CASSPGQFYGYTF. CDR3 nucleotide sequence: TGTGCCAGCAGCCCGGGACAGTTCTATGGCTACACCTTC.

V gene TRBV18 combines with J gene TRBJ1-2; the D gene is possibly TRBD1 (6 bases). The CDR3 is 14 amino acids. V lost 3 bases and J lost 1, with 9 bases in between. CDR1 and CDR2 from the germline V gene are KGHSH and LQKENI. The CDR3 region has the DNA TGTGCCAGCTCACCTGGGGGCATTAACTATGGCTACACCTTC. It translates to CASSPGGINYGYTF.

The CDR3 sequence: CASSLRTSGGLSGANEQFF. As DNA, the CDR3 is TGTGCCAGCAGTCTTCGGACTAGCGGGGGGCTTAGTGGGGCCAATGAGCAGTTCTTC. The chain joins TRBV28 to TRBJ2-1, with 14 bases fitting TRBD2. The CDR3 loop spans 19 amino acids. Germline CDR1 and CDR2: MDHEN and SYDVKM. Trimming at V came to 5 bases and at J to 6 bases, leaving 15 bases not matched to a gene. Drawing the rest from reference TRBV28 and TRBJ2-1, the complete variable domain is DVKVTQSSRYLVKRTGEKVFLECVQDMDHENMFWYRQDPGLGLRLIYFSYDVKMKEKGDIPEGYSVSREKKERFSLILESASTNQTSMYLCASSLRTSGGLSGANEQFFGPGTRLTVL.

In this sample, this clone turned up a few times. V and J are TRBV19 and TRBJ2-5, with D perhaps matching TRBD2 (6 bases). The CDR3 runs 14 residues. Germline values: CDR1 LNHDA, CDR2 SQIVND (reference sequence). Trimming took 0 bases from V and 5 from J, leaving 10 bases between them. The CDR3 loop is CASSIEGLSETQYF. CDR3 coding DNA: TGTGCCAGTAGTATAGAGGGACTCAGTGAGACCCAGTACTTC.

The J gene is TRBJ2-3, the V gene TRBV5-3; no firm D call. TRBV5-3 is identified as an open reading frame with a role that is uncertain. The ends were cut back, 2 bases at V and 3 bases at J, with 4 bases in the middle. The CDR3 sequence is 12 residues long. The CDR3, as DNA: TGTGCCAGAAGCTTATTGACAGATACGCAGTATTTT. This encodes CARSLLTDTQYF.

This sequence joins TRBV9 and TRBJ2-1; D tentatively fits TRBD1 or TRBD2 (5 bases each). Germline CDR1 SGDLS, CDR2 YYNGEE. The CDR3 has 15 amino acids. V was cut by 0 bases and J by 3 bases, with 10 bases left in between. CDR3 DNA sequence: TGTGCCAGCAGCGTAGGGGGGTACCTCTACAATGAGCAGTTCTTC. This sequence encodes CASSVGGYLYNEQFF. Based on the CDR3 plus reference TRBV9 and TRBJ2-1, the full variable domain is DSGVTQTPKHLITATGQRVTLRCSPRSGDLSVYWYQQSLDQGLQFLIQYYNGEERAKGNILERFSAQQFPDLHSELNLSSLELGDSALYFCASSVGGYLYNEQFFGPGTRLTVL.